This T cell receptor beta chain was sequenced during a study of lymphopenia after photon versus proton radiotherapy. This clone was seen only once. Its matching antigen is unknown. General study points: Relative stability marked proton patients; photon patients lost diversity and naive cells.

V was pared by 0 bases and J by 0 bases, with 2 bases of the junction left unmatched. Germline-derived CDR1 and CDR2 are MNHEY and SMNVEV (reference sequence). The CDR3 covers 16 residues. Produced via immunoSEQ multiplex PCR; TCRdb's table is partial and in-frame only. Altogether around 160,000 clones are present, more than 85% being singletons, with the ten largest covering approximately 4.6%. The rearrangement joins TRBV27 to TRBJ2-7; 10 bases are shared with TRBD2. This specimen consisted of peripheral blood, obtained from a patient treated with photon-based radiotherapy. The TCR was taken from a man between 45 and 60 years old with gastric cancer. The CDR3 region is CASSLSTSGASYEQYF. Written as DNA, the CDR3 is TGTGCCAGCAGTTTATCTACTAGCGGGGCCTCCTACGAGCAGTACTTC.